The rows below give T cell receptor beta chains drawn from one sample of a study of blood T cell repertoires in COVID-19. TCRdb's copy holds only in-frame clones and misses some; the assay was immunoSEQ multiplex PCR. The sample consists of around 130,000 clones, 84% of them appearing once. Material for sequencing was PBMCs or T cells enriched from blood (not recorded which). These receptor sequences come from a woman aged 45 to 65 with acute COVID-19. The CDR3 runs from the conserved cysteine through the conserved F or W. D genes are given only for firm matches.

- TRBJ2-2 14 TRBV5-1 CASSLATFTGELFF
- TRBJ1-1 13 TRBV3-1/TRBV3-2 CASSQVTRAEAFF
- TRBJ1-1 14 TRBV5-1 CASSLDSGNTEAFF
- TRBJ2-1 17 TRBV13 CASTLGRGSPFYNEQFF
TRBD2 TRBJ2-1 17 TRBV5-4 CASSFDQGLAGFNEQFF
TRBD1 TRBJ2-3 15 TRBV4-2 CASTVQGASTDTQYF
- TRBJ2-2 13 TRBV14 CASSQTGSGELFF
TRBD1 TRBJ2-7 11 TRBV20-1 CSANRGYEQYF
TRBD2 TRBJ2-5 19 TRBV7-2 CASSLGFGREGLGAETQYF
- TRBJ2-1 18 TRBV11-2 CASSLAPGAESSYNEQFF
- TRBJ1-1 12 TRBV7-6 CASSSGRTEAFF
- TRBJ1-1 11 TRBV7-8 CASRGNTEAFF
TRBD2 TRBJ2-3 16 TRBV7-6 CASSLPTSASTDTQYF
TRBD1 TRBJ1-2 13 TRBV5-1 CASSLTGDDGYTF
TRBD1 TRBJ2-5 13 TRBV11-2 CASSLGTEETQYF
- TRBJ1-4 16 TRBV11-3 CASSLWGAAPNEKLFF
TRBD1 TRBJ1-2 15 TRBV5-1 CASSVTGDVGYGYTF
TRBD1 TRBJ2-3 17 TRBV14 CASSQERQGPYTDTQYF
- TRBJ1-3 18 TRBV7-9 CASSSTANARFYRNTIYF
- TRBJ2-1 15 TRBV5-1 CASSFMGDSYNEQFF
TRBD1 TRBJ1-4 14 TRBV5-6 CASSTTGGGEKLFF
- TRBJ2-7 15 TRBV6-2/TRBV6-3 CASSRDKQVLYEQYF
TRBD2 TRBJ2-1 18 TRBV25-1 CASSAASTAGGPYNEQFF